Given below is one T cell receptor (beta chain) in context. Its antigen is not identified. The CDR3 loop spans 16 amino acids. The germline gives CDR1 SQVTM, CDR2 ANQGSEA. Naive CD8+ T cells showed CD45RO-CCR7+CD27+CD95-. With UMI labels, 5' RACE was used to prepare the TRB cDNA libraries. TCRdb re-called the 5' RACE reads and catalogs CDR3 proteins one per entry, DNA excluded. Reported are roughly 8,700 distinct CDR3 sequences; the ten largest clones contain 2% to 2.5%. The data were taken from a study of CXCR3-negative and CXCR3-positive naive CD8 T cells. Points from the study as a whole: Naive subsets were similarly diverse, while memory CD8+ repertoires were much less diverse. Fresh PBMCs served for most assays, and CXCR3 expression fell partially after cryopreservation.

The sequenced material came from naive CXCR3- CD8+ T cells from blood. Subset reported: CD45RO-CCR7+CD27+CD95- naive CD8+ T cells lacking CXCR3 (TNR3-). The V and J genes are TRBV29-1 and TRBJ2-3; TCRdb designates TRBD2, a call that cannot be tested without DNA. The origin of this receptor is a human donor in good health. Some clones in this sample may be carry-over from other donors' samples. The chain's CDR3 is CSVEEGTSDYTDTQYF.